The T cell receptor (beta chain) described here comes from a study of response to subunit inactivated influenza vaccine. This clonotype was found a few times. Its antigen is not identified. Via MiXCR, TCRdb re-called the RT-PCR reads, giving one row per CDR3 protein. The sample lists fewer than 750,000 distinct CDR3 sequences, approximately 14% seen once, with 11% in the top ten. The germline CDR1 and CDR2 sequences are KGHSH and LQKENI. V was clipped by 4 bases and J by 8 bases, with 12 bases between them. The CDR3 contains 13 residues. General observations from the study: The authors suggested that every seasonal influenza vaccination recruits few new T cells.

V is TRBV18 and J is TRBJ2-1, with D maybe TRBD1 (6 bases). Here the sequenced sample was PBMCs from blood, taken about 13 days after vaccination. The receptor was derived from a man between 45 and 60 years old who received an inactivated influenza vaccine. Here the CDR3 DNA reads TGTGCCAGCTCACTCCCACAGGGTTATGAGCAGTTCTTC. This encodes CASSLPQGYEQFF.